This TCR beta chain was obtained from a study of regulatory T cells in long-lasting Graves disease. Time point noted: newly diagnosed GD, antithyroid drugs for less than 3 months. RNA isolated from PBMCs was used to make the TCR library. The CDR3 spans 15 residues. From germline, CDR1 is LGHNA and CDR2 YNFKEQ. V was shortened by 3 bases and J by 3 bases, with 12 bases between the two germline ends. Through Arm-PCR of CDR3 regions and iRepertoire HTBI primers, TCR beta libraries were built. MiXCR, run by TCRdb on the multiplex PCR reads, gives a single entry per CDR3 protein. The sample has hundreds of thousands of distinct CDR3 sequences, approximately 15% seen once. These same records also appear under a second study, on T cells in Graves' hyperthyroidism and ophthalmopathy.

The receptor was isolated from a woman aged 25 to 39 with Graves disease. Here the sequenced sample was peripheral blood mononuclear cells (PBMCs), taken at new diagnosis, from a patient treated with antithyroid drugs. The V gene is TRBV4-2, the J gene TRBJ2-1; maybe TRBD1 (7 bases). DNA for the CDR3: TGTGCCAGCAGCCAGGCCAGGGGGGACTACAATGAGCAGTTCTTC. Amino acid sequence: CASSQARGDYNEQFF.